The 16 T cell receptor beta chains listed next were all sequenced from one sample in a study of T cell clonotyping in hematopoietic cell transplantation. Measured with immunoSEQ multiplex PCR; TCRdb has only the in-frame clones, and not every one. This table holds about 41,000 clones, 95% found once. The source material was peripheral blood mononuclear cells. The receptors stem from a man between 25 and 39 years old in good health. Some clones in this sample may be carry-over from other donors' samples.

The chain carries TRBV10-2 and TRBJ2-3; TRBD2 might be the D (7 bases). CDR3 length: 15 amino acids. Deletions cut 6 bases from V and 4 bases from J, with 17 bases between. Germline V CDR1 and CDR2: WSHSY, SAAADI. CDR3 DNA sequence: TGCGCCAGCAGCCACGGGGGGCGGAGAGCAGATACGCAGTATTTT. This codes for CASSHGGRRADTQYF.

The V call is TRBV18, the J call TRBJ1-5, with a possible D match to TRBD1 (6 bases). The CDR3 runs 14 residues. V dropped 3 bases and J dropped 9 bases, with 15 bases sitting between them. CDR1 is KGHSH, CDR2 LQKENI, per germline. For the CDR3, the DNA is TGTGCCAGCTCACCCGGGGACACCGGTGGGCCCCAGCATTTT. Residues: CASSPGDTGGPQHF. The whole variable domain, filled in from reference TRBV18 and TRBJ1-5, reads NAGVMQNPRHLVRRRGQEARLRCSPMKGHSHVYWYRQLPEEGLKFMVYLQKENIIDESGMPKERFSAEFPKEGPSILRIQQVVRGDSAAYFCASSPGDTGGPQHFGDGTRLSIL.

This chain links TRBV2 with TRBJ1-1; the D is unclear. The germline V gene encodes CDR1 SNHLY and CDR2 FYNNEI. The V gene lost 2 bases and the J gene lost 0 bases, with 10 bases spanning the gap. This CDR3 has 15 amino acids. CDR3 sequence reads: CASSEFLPMNTEAFF. The CDR3 DNA sequence: TGTGCCAGCAGTGAATTCCTACCGATGAACACTGAAGCTTTCTTT.

The chain employs TRBV29-1 and TRBJ2-7; D unresolved. The CDR3 is 11 residues long. V was clipped by 3 bases and J by 2 bases, with 5 bases between them. Germline V lookup: CDR1 SQVTM, CDR2 ANQGSEA. CDR3 region: CSVDDTYEQYF. In DNA, the CDR3 is TGCAGCGTTGACGATACCTACGAGCAGTACTTC.

The chain employs TRBV11-3 and TRBJ2-3; 10 nucleotides match TRBD2. Looked up from germline, CDR1 is SGHNT and CDR2 is YENEEA. Unmatched junction bases numbered 7, after V lost 2 bases and J lost 5 bases. The length of the CDR3 is 16 residues. The CDR3 bases are TGTGCCAGCAGCTTACGAGCGGGGGGGCACATAGATACGCAGTATTTT. Its translation: CASSLRAGGHIDTQYF.

This clone was recorded only once. The rearrangement links TRBV10-2 to TRBJ2-3; D remains ambiguous. Germline values: CDR1 WSHSY, CDR2 SAAADI. This CDR3 contains 14 residues. V was cut by 4 bases and J by 4 bases, with 12 bases left in between. The CDR3 loop reads CASSGTQKPDTQYF. The CDR3 DNA follows: TGCGCCAGCAGTGGGACCCAGAAACCAGATACGCAGTATTTT.

The rearrangement uses TRBV7-9 and TRBJ1-5; D ambiguous. V shed 6 bases and J shed 1 base, with 4 bases lying between them. The germline V gene has CDR1 SEHNR and CDR2 FQNEAQ (reference sequence). The CDR3 is 12 residues long. The CDR3 spells CASSYSNQPQHF. CDR3 coding DNA: TGTGCCAGCAGTTACAGCAATCAGCCCCAGCATTTT.

The gene calls are TRBV2 and TRBJ1-2; 8 bases align to TRBD1. The trim removed 9 bases at V and 8 bases at J, leaving 5 bases unmatched. The CDR3 totals 11 residues. Germline lookup yields CDR1 SNHLY and CDR2 FYNNEI. The CDR3 DNA follows: TGTGCCAGTTACAGGGGGGAAGGCTACACCTTC. Translated: CASYRGEGYTF.

The rearrangement uses TRBV5-4 and TRBJ2-7; 12 nucleotides align to TRBD2. Germline lookup yields CDR1 SGHNT and CDR2 YYREEE (reference sequence). V trimming: 0 bases; J trimming: 5 bases; junction bases outside the gene matches: 3. The CDR3 sequence is 15 residues long. Written as DNA, the CDR3 is TGTGCCAGCAGCTTGGAAGGACTAGCGGGAAACGAGCAGTACTTC. It codes for CASSLEGLAGNEQYF.

The chain links TRBV6-5 to TRBJ2-7; 7 bases match TRBD1. With 5 bases clipped from V and 5 bases from J, the junction kept 3 bases outside the gene matches. This CDR3 contains 12 residues. From germline, CDR1 is MNHEY and CDR2 SVGAGI. The CDR3 coding sequence is TGTGCCAGCAGTGAGACAGGGAACGAGCAGTACTTC. Its translation is CASSETGNEQYF.

The chain links TRBV19 to TRBJ1-3; no definite D call. CDR3 length: 14 residues. Between the trimmed V and J ends, which lost 4 bases and 0 bases, there was a span of 7 bases. The germline gives CDR1 LNHDA, CDR2 SQIVND (reference sequence). The chain's CDR3 is CASSRRDSGNTIYF. Written as DNA, the CDR3 is TGTGCCAGTAGTAGGCGGGACTCTGGAAACACCATATATTTT.

The genes are TRBV14 and TRBJ2-7; 8 bases agree with TRBD2. There are 15 residues in the CDR3. The germline V gene has CDR1 SGHDN and CDR2 FVKESK. V shed 4 bases, J shed 2 bases, and the junction held 7 bases outside the gene matches. Here the CDR3 reads CASSLNRGGTYEQYF. The CDR3 DNA is TGTGCCAGCAGCCTCAATCGCGGGGGGACCTACGAGCAGTACTTC.

The V call is TRBV4-1, the J call TRBJ1-2; unclear D gene. Germline V CDR1 and CDR2: MGHRA, YSYEKL. The CDR3 totals 15 residues. V dropped 2 bases and J dropped 4 bases, with 14 bases sitting between them. The CDR3 is CASSQNSPQVYGYTF. CDR3 in DNA: TGCGCCAGCAGCCAAAACTCGCCTCAGGTCTATGGCTACACCTTC.

The V call is TRBV4-1, the J call TRBJ2-7, with D perhaps TRBD1 or TRBD2 (5 bases each). Deletions cut 3 bases from V and 3 bases from J, with 15 bases between. The CDR3 loop spans 15 amino acids. Per the germline V gene, CDR1 is MGHRA and CDR2 is YSYEKL. The DNA of the CDR3 is TGCGCCAGCAGCCAGTTTCCGGGACGGGACTACGAGCAGTACTTC. Protein: CASSQFPGRDYEQYF.

V usage is TRBV6-5 and J usage is TRBJ2-3; D unresolved. The CDR3 sequence is 11 residues long. The germline V gene encodes CDR1 MNHEY and CDR2 SVGAGI. Trimming took off 2 bases at V and 9 bases at J, with 6 bases between the two ends. CDR3 residues: CASSYRSTQYF. The CDR3 nucleotides are TGTGCCAGCAGTTACCGTAGCACGCAGTATTTT.

This clone was counted a single time. CDR3: CASRDSLAKNIQYF. The CDR3 DNA reads TGTGCCAGTAGGGACAGTCTTGCCAAAAACATTCAGTACTTC. The J gene is TRBJ2-4, the V gene TRBV19; D might be TRBD1 (6 bases). Germline V gives CDR1 LNHDA, CDR2 SQIVND (reference sequence). V was shortened by 6 bases and J by 1 base, with 10 bases between the two germline ends. This CDR3 is built from 14 residues.